Listed below are T cell receptor beta chains from one sample, sequenced in a study of blood T cell repertoires in COVID-19. Sequencing was performed with immunoSEQ multiplex PCR; in TCRdb, only in-frame clones are kept and a portion is missing. Among 200,000 to 300,000 clones listed, 81% were seen once. Sequencing used peripheral blood. The origin of the receptors is a woman aged 80 or older with acute or convalescent COVID-19. The CDR3 runs from the conserved cysteine through the conserved F or W. The order of the fields is clone size, J gene, D gene, V gene, CDR3 DNA, CDR3 protein. A D gene is named only where the DNA matches it firmly. Part of the rows lack a size; the others show once, few, many or a class for expanded clones.

>once|TRBJ2-5|TRBD2|TRBV9
TGTGCCAGCAGCGTAATGCGGGGGGGCCAAGAGACCCAGTACTTC
CASSVMRGGQETQYF
>-|TRBJ1-6|TRBD1|TRBV9
TGTGCCAGCAGCGGCGGGACAGAAGATTCACCCCTCCACTTT
CASSGGTEDSPLHF
>few|TRBJ2-3|-|TRBV12-2
TGTGCAAGTCGCGCCCGCCGCAGGGTAAATACGCAGTATTTT
CASRARRRVNTQYF
>few|TRBJ2-1|TRBD1|TRBV7-6
TGTGCCAGCAGCGTCCGGGACAGGGGGGATGAGCAGTTCTTC
CASSVRDRGDEQFF
>once|TRBJ1-4|TRBD1|TRBV19
TGTGCCAGTAGGACACAGGGGACTAATGAAAAACTGTTTTTT
CASRTQGTNEKLFF
>-|TRBJ2-2|TRBD2|TRBV19
TGTGCCAGTAGTATAAAGTCTAGCGGGGGGAACACCGGGGAGCTGTTTTTT
CASSIKSSGGNTGELFF
>once|TRBJ2-3|-|TRBV29-1
TGCAGCGTCCCCGGGACACCGAGCACAGATACGCAGTATTTT
CSVPGTPSTDTQYF
>-|TRBJ2-7|TRBD1|TRBV7-8
TGTGCCAGCAGCTTAGTGTCCGGGACAGGGGGGCCAGTCTACGAGCAGTACTTC
CASSLVSGTGGPVYEQYF
>-|TRBJ2-1|TRBD1|TRBV19
TGTGCCAGTGCCGCCGGGACAGGGGCCGCTTATGAGCAGTTCTTC
CASAAGTGAAYEQFF
>-|TRBJ2-2|TRBD1|TRBV2
TGTGCCAGCAGTTTCAGGGGGCTTAACACCGGGGAGCTGTTTTTT
CASSFRGLNTGELFF
>-|TRBJ2-1|TRBD2|TRBV11-3
TGTGCCAGCAGCTTAGGAGGAGCGGGGGTAACCTACAATGAGCAGTTCTTC
CASSLGGAGVTYNEQFF
>-|TRBJ2-1|TRBD2|TRBV11-3
TGTGCCAGCAGCTTAGTGGGCGGGAGCGCCGGGAATGAGCAGTTCTTC
CASSLVGGSAGNEQFF
>-|TRBJ2-7|TRBD1|TRBV5-4
TGTGCCAGCAGCCGTCCCGGGACAGGTTCGCACTACTTC
CASSRPGTGSHYF
>-|TRBJ1-2|TRBD1|TRBV3-1/TRBV3-2
TGTGCCAGCAGCCAAGGAATCCAGGGGGATGGCTACACCTTC
CASSQGIQGDGYTF
>-|TRBJ2-5|-|TRBV24-1
TGTGCCACCAGTGATTTGCCCCGGGACACCTCAACCCAAGAGACCCAGTACTTC
CATSDLPRDTSTQETQYF
>-|TRBJ2-1|TRBD1|TRBV2
TGTGCCAGCAGCTTTTCCGGGACAGACTCCTACAATGAGCAGTTCTTC
CASSFSGTDSYNEQFF
>-|TRBJ2-5|-|TRBV5-1
TGCGCCAGCAGCTTTGACAGGCCCCAAGAGACCCAGTACTTC
CASSFDRPQETQYF
>-|TRBJ2-3|TRBD2|TRBV29-1
TGCAGCGTTGTACTAGCGGGATACGTTGATACGCAGTATTTT
CSVVLAGYVDTQYF
>-|TRBJ2-1|TRBD2|TRBV5-1
TGCGCCAGCAGCTTGGAAGCGGGGGGTAACAATGAGCAGTTCTTC
CASSLEAGGNNEQFF
>-|TRBJ1-6|-|TRBV19
TGTGCCAGTAGTCCCGGGGCCTATAATTCACCCCTCCACTTT
CASSPGAYNSPLHF
>once|TRBJ1-1|-|TRBV5-1
TGCGCCAGCAGCTTGGCTTCCCGGAACACTGAAGCTTTCTTT
CASSLASRNTEAFF
>-|TRBJ1-5|-|TRBV29-1
TGCAGCGTTGAAATAGCCCAAAATCAGCCCCAGCATTTT
CSVEIAQNQPQHF
>-|TRBJ1-5|TRBD1|TRBV5-1
TGCGCCAGCAGCTTGGAGACAGGGCGCAATCAGCCCCAGCATTTT
CASSLETGRNQPQHF
>-|TRBJ2-5|-|TRBV28
TGTGCCACAACGGAGGGGGGGCCGGGGGAGACCCAGTACTTC
CATTEGGPGETQYF
>once|TRBJ1-1|-|TRBV28
TGTGCCAGCAGTTTCGGGGTTACTGAAGCTTTCTTT
CASSFGVTEAFF
>-|TRBJ1-5|-|TRBV7-2
TGTGCCAGCAGCTCCCTTGGACGCGGGGGGCAGCCCCAGCATTTT
CASSSLGRGGQPQHF
>few|TRBJ2-1|TRBD2|TRBV5-1
TGCGCCAGCAGCGCCGGTGAGAGGAGCGGGGGATACAATGAGCAGTTCTTC
CASSAGERSGGYNEQFF
>few|TRBJ2-2|-|TRBV7-3
TGTGCCAGCAGCTCATACACCGGGGAGCTGTTTTTT
CASSSYTGELFF
>few|TRBJ2-1|TRBD2|TRBV2
TGTGCCAGCTGGCCGGGGGGGCCCAATGAGCAGTTCTTC
CASWPGGPNEQFF
>-|TRBJ2-7|-|TRBV29-1
TGCAGCGTTGGGGGGGCGGGGGACGAGCAGTACTTC
CSVGGAGDEQYF
>-|TRBJ1-1|-|TRBV7-3
TGTGCCAGCAGCCCGGACAGCCTGATGAACACTGAAGCTTTCTTT
CASSPDSLMNTEAFF
>-|TRBJ1-2|-|TRBV20-1
TGCAGTGCTAGTCAGGGGTCAGGCTATGGCTACACCTTC
CSASQGSGYGYTF
>-|TRBJ1-1|TRBD1|TRBV27
TGTGCCAGCAGTGGGCAGGGGGTGTACACTGAAGCTTTCTTT
CASSGQGVYTEAFF
>-|TRBJ2-7|TRBD1|TRBV18
TGTGCCAGCTCCCCGGATGGGACAGGGTTCTACGAGCAGTACTTC
CASSPDGTGFYEQYF
>-|TRBJ1-2|TRBD1|TRBV2
TGTGCCAGCAGTGAAGGCCCAGGGGGCGACTATGGCTACACCTTC
CASSEGPGGDYGYTF
>-|TRBJ2-5|TRBD2|TRBV6-5
TGTGCCAGCAGAGAGACCGGGACTAGCCATCTCCCCCAGTACTTC
CASRETGTSHLPQYF
>-|TRBJ2-5|TRBD2|TRBV28
TGTGCCAGCAGGACTAGCGGGAGAGGGGACCAAGAGACCCAGTACTTC
CASRTSGRGDQETQYF
>-|TRBJ1-2|-|TRBV5-1
TGCGCCAGCAGCGTCGACATGTCTAACTATGGCTACACCTTC
CASSVDMSNYGYTF
>-|TRBJ2-5|-|TRBV7-2
TGTGCCAGCAGCTTATCCTCTCTGCGTCAAGAGACCCAGTACTTC
CASSLSSLRQETQYF
>-|TRBJ2-4|TRBD1|TRBV18
TGTGCCAGCTCACCTTGGGACAGGGGTGTGGAAAACATTCAGTACTTC
CASSPWDRGVENIQYF
>-|TRBJ2-5|-|TRBV7-9
TGTGCCAGCAGGCCCGGCAGGGGCGAGACCCAGTACTTC
CASRPGRGETQYF
>-|TRBJ2-5|-|TRBV18
TGTGCCAGCTCACCACCGGCCGGAGAAGAGACCCAGTACTTC
CASSPPAGEETQYF
>once|TRBJ1-1|-|TRBV27
TGTGCCAGCAGTTCACAGAAGAACACTGAAGCTTTCTTT
CASSSQKNTEAFF
>-|TRBJ2-1|-|TRBV6-6
TGTGCCAGCAGCCAGGCGGGGTACAATGAGCAGTTCTTC
CASSQAGYNEQFF
>-|TRBJ2-1|-|TRBV5-4
TGTGCCAGCAGCTCGTGGGGACTCTCCAGCTACAATGAGCAGTTCTTC
CASSSWGLSSYNEQFF
>-|TRBJ2-5|-|TRBV20-1
TGCAGTGCTAGTCTAACGGAGCAAGAGACCCAGTACTTC
CSASLTEQETQYF
>few|TRBJ1-3|-|TRBV11-2
TGTGCCAGCAGCTTAGCCGGGTTAAGTGGAAACACCATATATTTT
CASSLAGLSGNTIYF
>-|TRBJ1-2|TRBD1|TRBV3-1/TRBV3-2
TGTGCCAGCAGCCAAGTCCAGGGGGGTGGCTACACCTTC
CASSQVQGGGYTF
>-|TRBJ1-2|TRBD1|TRBV6-5
TGTGCCAGCAGTTACTCGGGAAGGACAGGTGGCTACACCTTC
CASSYSGRTGGYTF
>-|TRBJ1-5|-|TRBV6-5
TGTGCCAGCAGCCAGACTATTAGCAATCAGCCCCAGCATTTT
CASSQTISNQPQHF
>-|TRBJ2-1|TRBD2|TRBV2
TGTGCCACGAGGACTAGCGGGGGCAGGTATCCTGAGCAGTTCTTC
CATRTSGGRYPEQFF
>many|TRBJ1-2|-|TRBV6-5
TGTGCCAGCAGGTTGGACAGAGTCTATGGCTACACCTTC
CASRLDRVYGYTF
>-|TRBJ2-4|TRBD1|TRBV5-1
TGCGCCAGCAGCTTGGGCCCGAGGGGGCCTGAAAACATTCAGTACTTC
CASSLGPRGPENIQYF